These 27 T cell receptor beta chains came from one sample sequenced in a study of T-cell reconstitution after alpha-beta-depleted transplantation in children. A TCRbeta library incorporating unique molecular identifiers was prepared. TCRdb re-derived calls from the PCR reads in MiXCR, one entry per CDR3 protein. Among about 350,000 distinct CDR3 sequences listed, around 15% were seen once. The specimen comprised PBMCs, mostly from graft donor cells, sampled 360 days after TCRalphabeta/CD19-depleted stem cell transplant. These TCRs come from a male patient aged 2 to 9 who had a stem cell transplant for acute lymphoblastic leukemia, so the T cells may come from the graft donor.

The chain carries TRBV25-1 and TRBJ2-5, with D unresolved. The CDR3 length is 14 residues. Germline V gene lookup returns CDR1 MGHDK and CDR2 SYGVNS. V was pared by 2 bases and J by 1 base, with 8 bases between. CDR3 amino acids: CASSEPGLQETQYF. The CDR3 DNA follows: TGTGCCAGCAGTGAACCAGGCCTCCAAGAGACCCAGTACTTC.

This clonotype was detected a few times. This chain's CDR3 is CASSLRRYSNQPQHF. CDR3 nucleotides: TGTGCCAGCAGCCTCAGACGGTATAGCAATCAGCCCCAGCATTTT. This chain uses TRBV7-9 with TRBJ1-5; D unresolved. This CDR3 is 15 amino acids long. Germline V gene data show CDR1 as SEHNR and CDR2 as FQNEAQ (reference sequence). The V and J ends lost 5 bases and 0 bases respectively, with 11 bases between them.

In this sample, this clonotype turned up many times. The genes are TRBV20-1 and TRBJ1-1, with D unclear. Trimming left V 3 bases short and J 2 bases short, with 10 bases between. CDR1 and CDR2 from the germline V gene are DFQATT and SNEGSKA (reference sequence). This CDR3 has 13 amino acids. The chain's CDR3 is CSASRGANTEAFF. The CDR3 region has the DNA TGCAGTGCTAGCCGCGGAGCCAACACTGAAGCTTTCTTT.

CDR3 in DNA: TGTGCCAGCAGTCGGGGACAGGGCAGCAAAAACACTGAAGCTTTCTTT. It encodes CASSRGQGSKNTEAFF. The J gene is TRBJ1-1, the V gene TRBV12-3 or TRBV12-4; 9 bases are shared with TRBD1. Germline trimming cut 5 bases from V and 2 bases from J; bases unmatched to any gene: 9. This CDR3 spans 16 amino acids.

This clonotype was seen a handful of times. The rearrangement joins TRBV5-6 to TRBJ1-4, with a tentative D call TRBD1 (5 bases). V shed 5 bases and J shed 5 bases, with 10 bases lying between them. This CDR3 has 13 amino acids. CDR1 SGHDT and CDR2 YYEEEE come from the germline V gene. The CDR3 loop reads CASSWDGNEKLFF. The DNA for the CDR3 is TGTGCCAGCAGTTGGGACGGGAATGAAAAACTGTTTTTT.

This chain uses TRBV3-1 with TRBJ2-2; no clear D gene. V was pared by 0 bases and J by 0 bases, with 5 bases between. The CDR3 length is 15 residues. Germline V gene lookup returns CDR1 LGHDT and CDR2 YNNKEL (reference sequence). The CDR3 DNA reads as TGTGCCAGCAGCCAAGACACCCCGAACACCGGGGAGCTGTTTTTT. Amino acid sequence: CASSQDTPNTGELFF.

In DNA form, the CDR3 reads TGTGCCAGCAGGCAACTAGCGGGAGTGTACGTGTCCTACAATGAGCAGTTCTTC. It codes for CASRQLAGVYVSYNEQFF. The gene calls are TRBV6-1 and TRBJ2-1; TRBD2 matches 11 bases. Germline CDR1 MNHNS, CDR2 SASEGT. The CDR3 runs 18 residues. V gave up 6 bases and J gave up 1 base; unmatched junction bases: 11.

The chain links TRBV5-2 to TRBJ2-7; the table calls TRBD1, which could not be checked here. TRBV5-2 is an annotated pseudogene. The CDR3 spans 15 residues. The CDR3 sequence is CGSTQAGAGLHEQYF. The CDR3 region has the DNA TGCGGCAGCACCCAGGCCGGGGCAGGGCTCCACGAGCAGTACTTC.

This clonotype has a handful of counts. The chain carries TRBV12-3 or TRBV12-4 and TRBJ1-6; possibly TRBD1 for D (6 bases). CDR3 size: 14 residues. The germline V and J ends were trimmed by 6 bases and 6 bases, with 12 bases remaining between them. The CDR3 DNA sequence: TGTGCCAGCAGGGGGGCACTCCTTAATTCACCCCTCCACTTT. It translates to CASRGALLNSPLHF.

The chain is built from TRBV5-1 and TRBJ2-7, with D unclear. The CDR3 is made up of 15 amino acids. Germline V lookup: CDR1 SGHRS, CDR2 YFSETQ. Trimming shortened V by 0 bases and J by 2 bases, and 12 bases separated the two germline ends. CDR3 sequence: CASSLDVPSPYEQYF. In DNA, the CDR3 is TGCGCCAGCAGCTTGGATGTCCCTAGTCCCTACGAGCAGTACTTC.

In its sample, this clonotype was seen many times. The genes are TRBV6-2 or TRBV6-3 and TRBJ2-1; TRBD2 matches at 13 bases. After removal of 8 bases from V and 9 bases from J, the junction contained 7 bases not matched to a gene. The germline CDR1 and CDR2 sequences are MNHEY and SVGEGT. This CDR3 comprises 14 residues. In nucleotides, the CDR3 is TGTGCCAGCCGGACTAGCGGGAGTCAGCGTGAGCAGTTCTTC. Its protein is CASRTSGSQREQFF.

This clonotype was recorded a few times. The rearrangement links TRBV24-1 to TRBJ2-5, with a possible D match to TRBD1 (5 bases). The CDR3 runs 16 residues. Germline V lookup: CDR1 KGHDR, CDR2 SFDVKD. The ends were cut back, 1 base at V and 3 bases at J, with 14 bases in the middle. The CDR3 sequence is CATSDLKSQDKETQYF. The CDR3 coding sequence is TGTGCCACCAGTGATTTAAAGAGTCAGGACAAAGAGACCCAGTACTTC.

This clonotype showed up many times. This rearrangement joins TRBV5-1 to TRBJ2-3; no definite D call. V lost 1 base, J lost 0 bases, and 18 bases lay in between. The CDR3 runs to 18 residues. The germline CDR1 and CDR2 sequences are SGHRS and YFSETQ. CDR3 sequence (DNA): TGCGCCAGCAGCTTGCGGTTCGGGCAGTTCACAAGCACAGATACGCAGTATTTT. Its translation is CASSLRFGQFTSTDTQYF.

As for this clonotype: The junction does not match germline at one end; this may be a read error. In DNA form, the CDR3 reads TGTGCCAGCAGCTTGGCTTCCGGACAGGGGGTTTTGGCGGAGACCCAGTGCTTC. Translated: CASSLASGQGVLAETQCF. The chain has TRBV5-6 and TRBJ2-5; TRBD1 agrees at 10 bases. The CDR3 extends over 18 amino acids. Germline V gene lookup returns CDR1 SGHDT and CDR2 YYEEEE.

This clonotype was counted between two and nine times. The CDR3 loop reads CASSQYGTATEAFF. For the CDR3, the DNA is TGCGCCAGCAGCCAATATGGGACAGCCACTGAAGCTTTCTTT. The gene calls are TRBV4-3 and TRBJ1-1; 7 nucleotides match TRBD1. J gave up 4 bases and V 2 bases, and 4 bases lay outside the gene matches. This CDR3 contains 14 residues. CDR1 and CDR2 from the germline V gene are LGHNA and YSLEER.

In its sample, this clonotype was seen a few times. This chain uses TRBV4-3 with TRBJ2-2; D remains ambiguous. Per germline, CDR1 LGHNA and CDR2 YSLEER. The V end lost 1 base, the J end lost 7 bases, and 16 bases lay between the germline ends. This CDR3 comprises 16 residues. CDR3 sequence reads: CASSQAWSFGNGELFF. The CDR3 nucleotides read TGCGCCAGCAGCCAAGCTTGGTCTTTTGGTAACGGGGAGCTGTTTTTT.

This clonotype has just a few counts. CDR3 sequence reads: CASSLVGNTQYF. CDR3 sequence (DNA): TGTGCCAGCAGCCTGGTGGGGAATACGCAGTATTTT. This rearrangement joins TRBV7-2 to TRBJ2-3, with D unresolved. This CDR3 comprises 12 residues. The V end lost 5 bases, the J end lost 7 bases, and 10 bases lay between the germline ends. Germline assignment: CDR1 SGHTA and CDR2 FQGNSA.

This clonotype turned up a few times. The chain joins TRBV15 to TRBJ2-1, with TRBD2 identical over 9 bases. The ends lost 0 bases at V and 6 bases at J; junction bases unmatched: 6. Germline V gives CDR1 LNHNV, CDR2 YYDKDF (reference sequence). The CDR3 runs 16 residues. CDR3: CATSRDQLAGSNEQFF. CDR3 in DNA: TGTGCCACCAGCAGAGATCAGCTAGCGGGATCCAATGAGCAGTTCTTC.

This clonotype was detected only a few times. V usage is TRBV11-2 and J usage is TRBJ2-1, with 9 bases that match TRBD2. The CDR3 is 17 residues long. J was trimmed by 3 bases and V by 2 bases; bases with no gene match: 8. Germline V gives CDR1 SGHAT, CDR2 FQNNGV. The chain's CDR3 is CASSLLAGGPLYNEQFF. The CDR3 region has the DNA TGTGCCAGCAGCTTATTGGCGGGAGGGCCCCTCTACAATGAGCAGTTCTTC. Filled out from reference TRBV11-2 and TRBJ2-1, the complete variable domain reads EAGVAQSPRYKIIEKRQSVAFWCNPISGHATLYWYQQILGQGPKLLIQFQNNGVVDDSQLPKDRFSAERLKGVDSTLKIQPAKLEDSAVYLCASSLLAGGPLYNEQFFGPGTRLTVL.

This clonotype was seen more than once but under ten times. The chain combines TRBV11-2 with TRBJ2-1; no clear D gene. The CDR3 length is 16 residues. With 2 bases removed from V and 6 bases from J, the gap between germline ends came to 17 bases. Germline V gives CDR1 SGHAT, CDR2 FQNNGV. The CDR3 DNA is TGTGCCAGCAGCTTAAGGTTTGCACCCTTGGGCAATGAGCAGTTCTTC. It encodes CASSLRFAPLGNEQFF.

The sample holds a few counts of this clonotype. The rearrangement uses TRBV4-3 and TRBJ2-7, with TRBD1 identical over 8 bases. This CDR3 spans 15 amino acids. V was clipped by 2 bases and J by 2 bases; unmatched bases: 5. Germline CDR1 is LGHNA and CDR2 is YSLEER. CDR3 in amino acids: CASSQTGTGTYEQYF. The CDR3 DNA sequence: TGCGCCAGCAGCCAAACGGGGACAGGAACCTACGAGCAGTACTTC.

This clonotype was counted only a few times. The rearrangement links TRBV18 to TRBJ2-7; D is unresolved. The germline V gene encodes CDR1 KGHSH and CDR2 LQKENI. The CDR3 has 14 residues. V dropped 0 bases and J dropped 7 bases, with 13 bases sitting between them. CDR3 in DNA: TGTGCCAGCTCACCACCAGGCAGCCTGAGGGAGCAGTACTTC. This codes for CASSPPGSLREQYF.

V is TRBV20-1 and J is TRBJ1-5; a weak D match, TRBD1 (5 bases). This CDR3 comprises 16 residues. The V and J ends lost 0 bases and 7 bases respectively, with 19 bases between them. Germline V gene sequence: CDR1 DFQATT, CDR2 SNEGSKA (reference sequence). CDR3 coding DNA: TGCAGTGCTAGAGATCCGATCAAAGGGGAGAGACAGCCCCAGCATTTT. It is translated as CSARDPIKGERQPQHF.

This clonotype turned up a few times. This chain joins TRBV3-1 and TRBJ2-1, with D perhaps TRBD2 (5 bases). The germline V gene has CDR1 LGHDT and CDR2 YNNKEL (reference sequence). V dropped 0 bases and J dropped 9 bases, with 9 bases sitting between them. The CDR3 is 13 amino acids. In DNA form, the CDR3 reads TGTGCCAGCAGCCAAGAATGGGCGGGTGAGCAGTTCTTC. This gives the protein CASSQEWAGEQFF.

In this sample, this clonotype turned up a few times. A read error is possible here, since a much larger clone lies one base away. The rearrangement joins TRBV19 to TRBJ2-2; D gene ambiguous. The CDR3 is 12 residues long. Deletions cut 8 bases from V and 1 base from J, with 5 bases between. The germline gives CDR1 LNHDA, CDR2 SQIVND (reference sequence). CDR3 protein: CASHRNTGELFF. CDR3 sequence (DNA): TGTGCCAGTCACAGGAACACCGGGGAGCTGTTTTTT.

In this sample, this clonotype turned up a few times. The chain is built from TRBV4-2 and TRBJ1-1; D is uncertain. Per the germline V gene, CDR1 is LGHNA and CDR2 is YNFKEQ. This CDR3 has 15 residues. With 4 bases removed from V and 6 bases from J, the gap between germline ends came to 18 bases. CDR3 region: CASSPDLNFLAEAFF. CDR3 DNA sequence: TGTGCCAGCAGCCCGGACTTGAACTTTTTGGCTGAAGCTTTCTTT.

This clonotype was seen many times. This chain links TRBV5-6 with TRBJ2-2, with D possibly matching TRBD2 (6 bases). This CDR3 region has 16 residues. Trimming took 4 bases from V and 1 from J, leaving 14 bases between them. Germline lookup yields CDR1 SGHDT and CDR2 YYEEEE. CDR3 loop: CASSRFPGRNTGELFF. The CDR3 DNA reads as TGTGCCAGCAGCCGCTTCCCCGGGAGGAACACCGGGGAGCTGTTTTTT.